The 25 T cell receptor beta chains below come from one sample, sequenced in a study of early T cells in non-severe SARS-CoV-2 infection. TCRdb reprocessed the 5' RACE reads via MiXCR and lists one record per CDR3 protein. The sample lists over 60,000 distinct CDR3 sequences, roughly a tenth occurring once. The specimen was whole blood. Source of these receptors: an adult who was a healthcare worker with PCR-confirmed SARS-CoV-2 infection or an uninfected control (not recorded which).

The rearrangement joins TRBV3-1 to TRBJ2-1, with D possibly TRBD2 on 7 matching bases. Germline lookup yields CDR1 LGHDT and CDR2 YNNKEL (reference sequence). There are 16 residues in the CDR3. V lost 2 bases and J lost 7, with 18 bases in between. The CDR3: CASSQRWGGAANEQFF. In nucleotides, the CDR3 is TGTGCCAGCAGCCAACGGTGGGGGGGCGCAGCAAATGAGCAGTTCTTC.

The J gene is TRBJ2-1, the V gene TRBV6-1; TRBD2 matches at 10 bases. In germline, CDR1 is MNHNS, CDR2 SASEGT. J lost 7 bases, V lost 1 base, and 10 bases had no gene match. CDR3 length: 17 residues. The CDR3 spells CASSEGVSGGAANEQFF. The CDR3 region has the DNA TGTGCCAGCAGTGAAGGTGTAAGCGGGGGGGCGGCGAATGAGCAGTTCTTC.

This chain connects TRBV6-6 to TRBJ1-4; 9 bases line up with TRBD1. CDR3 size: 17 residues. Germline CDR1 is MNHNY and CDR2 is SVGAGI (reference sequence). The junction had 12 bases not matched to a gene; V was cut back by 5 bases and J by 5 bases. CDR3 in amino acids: CASSPPPRDRGNEKLFF. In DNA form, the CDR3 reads TGTGCCAGCAGTCCACCGCCGCGAGACAGGGGGAATGAAAAACTGTTTTTT.

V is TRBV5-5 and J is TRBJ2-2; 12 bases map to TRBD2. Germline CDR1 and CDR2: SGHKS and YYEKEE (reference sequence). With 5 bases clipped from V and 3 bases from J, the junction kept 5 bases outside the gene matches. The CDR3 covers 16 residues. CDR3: CASSWGTSGYTGELFF. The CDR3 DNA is TGTGCCAGCAGTTGGGGGACTAGCGGGTACACCGGGGAGCTGTTTTTT.

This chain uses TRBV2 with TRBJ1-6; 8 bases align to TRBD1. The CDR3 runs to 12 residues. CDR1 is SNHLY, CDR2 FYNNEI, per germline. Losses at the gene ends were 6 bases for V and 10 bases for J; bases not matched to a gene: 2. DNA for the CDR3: TGTGCCAGCAGCGGACAGGGATCACCCCTCCACTTT. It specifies CASSGQGSPLHF.

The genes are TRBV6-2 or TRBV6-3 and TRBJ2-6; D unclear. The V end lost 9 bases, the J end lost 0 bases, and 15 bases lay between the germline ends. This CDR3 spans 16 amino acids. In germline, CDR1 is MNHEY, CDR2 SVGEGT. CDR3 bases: TGTGCCAGTCTCCCGGATGTCAACTCTGGGGCCAACGTCCTGACTTTC. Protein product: CASLPDVNSGANVLTF.

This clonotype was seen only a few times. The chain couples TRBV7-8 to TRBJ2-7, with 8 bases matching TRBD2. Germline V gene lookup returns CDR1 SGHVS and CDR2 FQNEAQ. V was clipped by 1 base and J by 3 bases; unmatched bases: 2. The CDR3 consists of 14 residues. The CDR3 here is CASSLELADYEQYF. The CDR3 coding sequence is TGTGCCAGCAGCTTAGAACTAGCGGACTACGAGCAGTACTTC.

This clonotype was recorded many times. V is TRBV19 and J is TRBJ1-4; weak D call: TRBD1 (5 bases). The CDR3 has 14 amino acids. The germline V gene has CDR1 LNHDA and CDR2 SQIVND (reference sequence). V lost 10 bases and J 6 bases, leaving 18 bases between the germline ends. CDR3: CATHARVGDEKLFF. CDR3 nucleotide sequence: TGTGCCACCCACGCGCGGGTGGGGGATGAAAAACTGTTTTTT.

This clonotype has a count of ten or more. CDR3 sequence: CSARDSDFPGRGYTF. The CDR3 nucleotides are TGCAGTGCTAGAGATTCGGACTTCCCAGGTCGGGGCTACACCTTC. The chain carries TRBV20-1 and TRBJ1-2; D unresolved. The CDR3 has 15 amino acids. V shed 0 bases and J shed 8 bases, with 19 bases lying between them. The germline CDR1 and CDR2 sequences are DFQATT and SNEGSKA (reference sequence).

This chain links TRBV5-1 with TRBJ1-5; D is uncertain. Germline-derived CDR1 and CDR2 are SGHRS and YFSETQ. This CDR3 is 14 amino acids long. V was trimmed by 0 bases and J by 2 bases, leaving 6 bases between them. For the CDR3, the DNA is TGCGCCAGCAGCTTGGAAGAGGGCAATCAGCCCCAGCATTTT. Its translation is CASSLEEGNQPQHF.

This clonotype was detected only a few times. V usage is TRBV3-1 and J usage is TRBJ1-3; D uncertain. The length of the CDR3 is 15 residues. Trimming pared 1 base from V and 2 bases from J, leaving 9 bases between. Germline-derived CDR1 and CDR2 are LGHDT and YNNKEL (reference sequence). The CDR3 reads CASSQGETAGNTIYF. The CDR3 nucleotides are TGTGCCAGCAGCCAAGGTGAAACAGCTGGAAACACCATATATTTT.

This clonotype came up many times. The CDR3 spells CASSQRSYNSPLHF. CDR3 bases: TGTGCCAGCAGCCAACGATCCTATAATTCACCCCTCCACTTT. The rearrangement joins TRBV13 to TRBJ1-6; D gene ambiguous. Germline CDR1 PRHDT, CDR2 FYEKMQ (reference sequence). The CDR3 sequence is 14 residues long. V was shortened by 5 bases and J by 1 base, with 6 bases between the two germline ends.

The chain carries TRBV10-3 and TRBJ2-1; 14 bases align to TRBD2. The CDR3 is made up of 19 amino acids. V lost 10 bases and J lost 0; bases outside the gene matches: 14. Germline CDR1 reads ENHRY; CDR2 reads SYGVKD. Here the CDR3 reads CATKSRGLAGDSSYNEQFF. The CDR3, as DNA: TGTGCCACGAAGAGTCGGGGACTAGCGGGGGACAGCTCCTACAATGAGCAGTTCTTC.

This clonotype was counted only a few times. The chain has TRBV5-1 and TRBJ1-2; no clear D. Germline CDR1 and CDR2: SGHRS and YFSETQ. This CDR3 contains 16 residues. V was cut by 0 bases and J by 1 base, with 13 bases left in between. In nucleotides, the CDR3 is TGCGCCAGCAGCTTGGTCGAAACACACATTAACTATGGCTACACCTTC. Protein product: CASSLVETHINYGYTF.

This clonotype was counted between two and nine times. The CDR3 DNA reads TGCGCCAGCAGCTTAGGGTTGGTGGTGGATACGCAGTATTTT. Translating it yields CASSLGLVVDTQYF. V gene TRBV5-1 combines with J gene TRBJ2-3; D unclear. Germline-derived CDR1 and CDR2 are SGHRS and YFSETQ. The CDR3 covers 14 residues. V was trimmed by 2 bases and J by 6 bases, leaving 13 bases between them.

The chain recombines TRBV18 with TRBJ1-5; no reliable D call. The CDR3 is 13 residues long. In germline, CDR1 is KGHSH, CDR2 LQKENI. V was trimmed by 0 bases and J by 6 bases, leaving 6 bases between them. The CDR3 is CASSPPSGQPQHF. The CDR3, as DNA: TGTGCCAGCTCACCACCTTCGGGTCAGCCCCAGCATTTT. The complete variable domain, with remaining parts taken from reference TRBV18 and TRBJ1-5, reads NAGVMQNPRHLVRRRGQEARLRCSPMKGHSHVYWYRQLPEEGLKFMVYLQKENIIDESGMPKERFSAEFPKEGPSILRIQQVVRGDSAAYFCASSPPSGQPQHFGDGTRLSIL.

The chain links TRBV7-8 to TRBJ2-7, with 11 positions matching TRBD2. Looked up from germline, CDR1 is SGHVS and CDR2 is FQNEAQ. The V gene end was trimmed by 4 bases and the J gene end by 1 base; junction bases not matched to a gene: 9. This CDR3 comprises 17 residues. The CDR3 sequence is CASSSPRASGRSYEQYF. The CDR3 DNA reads TGTGCCAGCAGCTCCCCTCGGGCTAGCGGGAGGTCCTACGAGCAGTACTTC.

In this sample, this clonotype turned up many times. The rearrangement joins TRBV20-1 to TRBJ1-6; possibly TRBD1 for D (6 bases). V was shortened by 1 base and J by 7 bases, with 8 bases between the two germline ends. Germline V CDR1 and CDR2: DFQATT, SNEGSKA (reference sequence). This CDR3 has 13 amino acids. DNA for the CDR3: TGCAGTGCTAGAGCCGGACAGAATTCACCCCTCCACTTT. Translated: CSARAGQNSPLHF.

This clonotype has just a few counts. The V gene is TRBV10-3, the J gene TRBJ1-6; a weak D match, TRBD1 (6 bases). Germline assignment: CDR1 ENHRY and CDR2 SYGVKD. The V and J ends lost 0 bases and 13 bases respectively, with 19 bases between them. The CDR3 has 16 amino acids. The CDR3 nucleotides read TGTGCCATCAGTGAGTCGGGGCAGGGGAGGATGCGGCCCCTCCACTTT. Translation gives CAISESGQGRMRPLHF.

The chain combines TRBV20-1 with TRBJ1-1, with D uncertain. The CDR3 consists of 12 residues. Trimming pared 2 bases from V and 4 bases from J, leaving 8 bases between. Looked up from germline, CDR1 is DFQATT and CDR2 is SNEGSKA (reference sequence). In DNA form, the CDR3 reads TGCAGTGCTAGATTGATTGGCACTGAAGCTTTCTTT. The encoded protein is CSARLIGTEAFF.

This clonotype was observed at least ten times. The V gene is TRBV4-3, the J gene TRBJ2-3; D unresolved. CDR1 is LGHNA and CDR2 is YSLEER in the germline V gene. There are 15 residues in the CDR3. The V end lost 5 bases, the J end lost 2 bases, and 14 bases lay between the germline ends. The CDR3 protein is CASSFWFPATDTQYF. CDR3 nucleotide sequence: TGCGCCAGCAGCTTCTGGTTTCCCGCCACAGATACGCAGTATTTT.

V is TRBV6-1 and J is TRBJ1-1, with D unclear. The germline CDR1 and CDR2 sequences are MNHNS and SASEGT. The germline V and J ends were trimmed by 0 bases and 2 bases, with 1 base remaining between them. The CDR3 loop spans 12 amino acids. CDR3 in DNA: TGTGCCAGCAGTGAAGCCAACACTGAAGCTTTCTTT. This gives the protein CASSEANTEAFF.

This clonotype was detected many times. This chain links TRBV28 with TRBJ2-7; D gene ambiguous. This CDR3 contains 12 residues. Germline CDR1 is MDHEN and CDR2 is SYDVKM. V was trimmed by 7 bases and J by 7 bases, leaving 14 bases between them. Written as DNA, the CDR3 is TGTGCCAGCACCCGGTGGTCCGAGGAGCAGTACTTC. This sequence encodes CASTRWSEEQYF.

The CDR3 DNA sequence: TGTGCCAGCAGCTCGGGGCCCAACTATGGCTACACCTTC. This translates into CASSSGPNYGYTF. This rearrangement joins TRBV7-2 to TRBJ1-2; the D gene is possibly TRBD1 (5 bases). The CDR3 is 13 amino acids. V gave up 4 bases and J gave up 2 bases, with 8 bases separating them. CDR1 SGHTA and CDR2 FQGNSA come from the germline V gene.

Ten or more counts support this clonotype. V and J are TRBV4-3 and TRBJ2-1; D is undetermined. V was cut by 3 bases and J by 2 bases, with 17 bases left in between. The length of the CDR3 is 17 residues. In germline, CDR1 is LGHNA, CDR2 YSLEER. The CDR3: CASSQRNTGSPYNEQFF. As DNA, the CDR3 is TGCGCCAGCAGCCAGCGTAATACCGGGTCCCCCTACAATGAGCAGTTCTTC.